This T cell receptor (beta chain) was documented in a study of blood T cell repertoires in COVID-19 (dated by TCRdb to the early 2020s). For the study in its entirety: Samples covering the acute and convalescent phases of COVID-19 were provided by collaborators in the United States, Italy and Spain. The material from the prospective study consisted of cDNA or gDNA derived from T cells, B-cell-depleted T cells, or PBMCs. The dataset comprised deeply sampled blood TCRbeta repertoires from subjects exposed to, actively infected with, or recovered from COVID-19. The repertoires were released in a freely available public database meant as a resource for research on the immune response to SARS-CoV-2. Samples came from the ongoing ImmuneRACE study (first 160 participants) plus 1,254 subjects from 6 global collaborators. The sample metadata nearly always contained a de-identified subject ID, COVID-19 status, age in years and sex. HLA class I and class II types, where available, came from metadata supplied by the sample provider rather than from assay-based typing.

V and J lose 5 bases and 0 bases, and a span of 12 bases separates them. Counted from cysteine to phenylalanine, this CDR3 has 15 amino acids. Only the CDR3 DNA stays, 45 bases, in frame from base 1. The germline V gene encodes CDR1 KGHDR and CDR2 SFDVKD. As regards this clone: No antigen is known for it. No clone much larger than this one lies a single base away; base qualities are absent.

The full study reports these points: How much clinical and demographic metadata was included differed by source and by participant, and the metadata was provided uncurated.

The immunoSEQ Assay, a bias-controlled multiplex PCR, was used to amplify TCRbeta CDR3 regions from genomic DNA. The original methods were these. Nucleated cell counts per sample were estimated from amplification of reference gene primers within the assay. To quantify the absolute abundance of each unique TCRbeta CDR3 rearrangement, sequence reads were collapsed and filtered. For each sample, productive Simpson clonality was calculated as the square root of Simpson's diversity index across productive rearrangements. TCRdb limited this immuneACCESS table to in-frame rearrangements with V and J called. A share of clones is missing; checked studies link under half to unresolved V genes, and the rest is unexplained. The D gene and trimming were derived from the DNA, and the V and J assignments and clone size from that table. For this sample the table gives around 140,000 clones, of which roughly 88% were detected only once. The ten largest clones take up about 1.7% of the sample.

Whole blood was collected in K2EDTA tubes by collaborating institutions according to the institutions' own protocols. For TCRbeta analysis, collaborators shipped samples in one of three forms: frozen whole blood, isolated PBMCs, or DNA extracted from either of those sample types. This sequence was found in a woman in her fifties or sixties with acute or convalescent COVID-19. The sample was peripheral blood. The chain links TRBV24-1 with TRBJ1-2; a tentative D match to TRBD1 spans 5 bases. The DNA sequence is as follows: TGTGCCACCAGTGGGGACGGGAGAGCTAACTATGGCTACACCTTC. This yields the protein CATSGDGRANYGYTF.